The 24 T cell receptor beta chains listed next were all sequenced from one sample in a study of beta chain features in type 1 diabetes. Reverse transcription of all isolated RNA meant that expressed TCRB transcripts were sequenced. Using immunoSEQ multiplex PCR, the repertoire was profiled, and TCRdb retains in-frame clones only, with some absent. The table lists roughly 230,000 clones, 7.5% to 10% of them singletons. The source material was naive CD4+ T cells from blood. The receptors were sampled from a woman under 30 in good health.

This clone appeared a few times. The chain links TRBV4-2 to TRBJ2-7; D gene uncertain. Germline V lookup: CDR1 LGHNA, CDR2 YNFKEQ. The CDR3 covers 14 residues. V lost 1 base, J lost 3 bases, and 10 bases lay in between. The CDR3 DNA is TGTGCCAGCAGCCAAGTCCCCTCTAACTACGAGCAGTACTTC. Translated: CASSQVPSNYEQYF.

This clone was counted only a few times. The J gene is TRBJ2-5, the V gene TRBV10-3; 9 positions agree with TRBD1. The germline V gene encodes CDR1 ENHRY and CDR2 SYGVKD. The V segment lost 6 bases and the J segment 3 bases; nucleotides outside the gene matches: 11. This CDR3 region has 16 residues. Here the CDR3 reads CAIRSPDGTGKETQYF. The CDR3 DNA reads TGTGCCATCAGATCCCCCGACGGGACAGGGAAAGAGACCCAGTACTTC.

This clone was detected only a few times. The chain is built from TRBV11-2 and TRBJ2-7, with 9 bases matching TRBD1. The CDR3 covers 16 residues. CDR1 and CDR2 (germline): SGHAT, FQNNGV. With 5 bases clipped from V and 5 bases from J, the junction kept 13 bases outside the gene matches. CDR3 protein: CASSPNLGQGSDEQYF. In DNA form, the CDR3 reads TGTGCCAGCAGCCCCAACCTAGGACAGGGGAGTGACGAGCAGTACTTC.

The rearrangement joins TRBV19 to TRBJ1-2, with D possibly matching TRBD1 (6 bases). CDR1 LNHDA and CDR2 SQIVND come from the germline V gene (reference sequence). The CDR3 has 15 residues. Trimming took 3 bases from V and 1 from J, leaving 12 bases between them. The CDR3 sequence: CASSIRDTDNYGYTF. CDR3 DNA: TGTGCCAGTAGTATTCGGGACACCGATAACTATGGCTACACCTTC. Full variable domain (outside the CDR3, taken from reference TRBV19 and TRBJ1-2): DGGITQSPKYLFRKEGQNVTLSCEQNLNHDAMYWYRQDPGQGLRLIYYSQIVNDFQKGDIAEGYSVSREKKESFPLTVTSAQKNPTAFYLCASSIRDTDNYGYTFGSGTRLTVV.

The chain combines TRBV27 with TRBJ2-1; TRBD2 is a possible D gene (6 bases). CDR1 and CDR2 from the germline V gene are MNHEY and SMNVEV (reference sequence). The germline V and J ends were trimmed by 0 bases and 7 bases, with 13 bases remaining between them. The CDR3 is 15 residues long. This CDR3 is CASSLSRTIPNEQFF. The CDR3 DNA sequence: TGTGCCAGCAGTTTATCGCGGACTATTCCAAATGAGCAGTTCTTC.

This clone has only a few counts. The gene calls are TRBV6-6 and TRBJ1-1; unclear D gene. Trimming took 7 bases from V and 4 from J, leaving 7 bases between them. This CDR3 region has 11 residues. Germline lookup yields CDR1 MNHNY and CDR2 SVGAGI (reference sequence). For the CDR3, the DNA is TGTGCCAGCACCCCCAGCACTGAAGCTTTCTTT. It encodes CASTPSTEAFF.

This chain joins TRBV4-1 and TRBJ2-7; 12 bases fit TRBD2. V lost 2 bases to trimming and J lost 3 bases; unmatched junction nucleotides: 8. CDR3 length equals 17 residues. CDR1 and CDR2 from the germline V gene are MGHRA and YSYEKL. The CDR3 DNA reads as TGCGCCAGCAGCCAATCTGCTAGCGGGGGGGCTTTCTACGAGCAGTACTTC. Its translation is CASSQSASGGAFYEQYF.

The V and J genes are TRBV6-1 and TRBJ1-1; D unclear. With 2 bases removed from V and 4 bases from J, the gap between germline ends came to 8 bases. Per the germline V gene, CDR1 is MNHNS and CDR2 is SASEGT. The CDR3 runs 13 residues. CDR3 sequence reads: CASSELEGTEAFF. CDR3 DNA: TGTGCCAGCAGTGAACTCGAGGGCACTGAAGCTTTCTTT.

The chain links TRBV5-1 to TRBJ2-1; 13 bases line up with TRBD2. J gave up 1 base and V 4 bases, and 5 bases lay outside the gene matches. CDR1 SGHRS and CDR2 YFSETQ come from the germline V gene. The CDR3 loop spans 17 amino acids. The CDR3 bases are TGCGCCAGCAGCGTGGGACTAGCGGGAAAATCCTACAATGAGCAGTTCTTC. This translates into CASSVGLAGKSYNEQFF.

This clone was observed a few times. The genes are TRBV7-9 and TRBJ2-7; 8 nucleotides line up with TRBD2. Germline V CDR1 and CDR2: SEHNR, FQNEAQ (reference sequence). V lost 4 bases and J lost 6; bases outside the gene matches: 11. This CDR3 has 15 residues. CDR3 in amino acids: CASSSRVSGGVEQYF. CDR3 bases: TGTGCCAGCAGCTCCCGAGTGTCCGGGGGGGTCGAGCAGTACTTC.

The chain employs TRBV5-1 and TRBJ1-1; D is unclear. Deletions cut 4 bases from V and 3 bases from J, with 16 bases between. Germline CDR1 reads SGHRS; CDR2 reads YFSETQ. CDR3 length: 15 amino acids. Here the CDR3 reads CASSPRRGIYTEAFF. The CDR3 nucleotides read TGCGCCAGCAGCCCAAGACGGGGAATCTACACTGAAGCTTTCTTT.

Only a few counts were recorded for this clone. This rearrangement joins TRBV5-4 to TRBJ2-1; 8 nucleotides agree with TRBD2. There are 15 residues in the CDR3. The germline gives CDR1 SGHNT, CDR2 YYREEE (reference sequence). J gave up 6 bases and V 4 bases, and 9 bases lay outside the gene matches. CDR3 loop: CASSPRGGGFNEQFF. Written as DNA, the CDR3 is TGTGCCAGCAGCCCTCGGGGCGGGGGGTTCAATGAGCAGTTCTTC.

The chain has TRBV6-5 and TRBJ1-4; 7 bases agree with TRBD1. The CDR3 loop spans 15 amino acids. After removal of 2 bases from V and 7 bases from J, the junction contained 7 bases not matched to a gene. CDR1 and CDR2 (germline): MNHEY, SVGAGI. The CDR3 spells CASSYGQGGGEKLFF. CDR3 sequence (DNA): TGTGCCAGCAGTTACGGGCAGGGGGGAGGTGAAAAACTGTTTTTT.

This clone was counted a few times. V and J are TRBV19 and TRBJ2-5, with 7 bases aligning to TRBD1. The last part of the DNA fits TRBJ2-7 better; the J call may be wrong. The V gene's germline CDR1 is LNHDA and CDR2 SQIVND (reference sequence). The CDR3 contains 12 residues. CDR3 in amino acids: CATATGIYEQYF. In nucleotides, the CDR3 is TGTGCCACTGCGACAGGGATCTACGAGCAGTACTTC.

This clone was seen a few times. The chain has TRBV4-2 and TRBJ2-1; 12 bases line up with TRBD2. This CDR3 comprises 19 residues. V dropped 3 bases and J dropped 1; count of bases not matched to a gene: 10. Germline assignment: CDR1 LGHNA and CDR2 YNFKEQ. The CDR3 region has the DNA TGTGCCAGCAGCCATCCCGGACTAGCGGGATCGGGTTCCTACAATGAGCAGTTCTTC. Translation gives CASSHPGLAGSGSYNEQFF.

This sequence joins TRBV4-1 and TRBJ1-3; the match to TRBD1 covers 8 bases. V trimming: 1 base; J trimming: 4 bases; junction bases outside the gene matches: 6. From germline, CDR1 is MGHRA and CDR2 YSYEKL. This CDR3 has 16 residues. CDR3 sequence reads: CASSQAGQGSGNTIYF. Written as DNA, the CDR3 is TGCGCCAGCAGCCAAGCCGGACAGGGATCCGGAAACACCATATATTTT.

This clone was found a few times. The rearrangement uses TRBV5-6 and TRBJ2-7; TRBD1 agrees at 8 bases. The trim removed 1 base at V and 0 bases at J, leaving 3 bases unmatched. The germline V gene encodes CDR1 SGHDT and CDR2 YYEEEE. The CDR3 runs 15 residues. The CDR3 is CASSLQGASSYEQYF. DNA for the CDR3: TGTGCCAGCAGCTTGCAGGGGGCGAGCTCCTACGAGCAGTACTTC.

The chain joins TRBV6-5 to TRBJ1-4, with 8 nucleotides matching TRBD1. Looked up from germline, CDR1 is MNHEY and CDR2 is SVGAGI. This CDR3 has 13 residues. V dropped 6 bases and J dropped 5; count of bases not matched to a gene: 2. CDR3 sequence (DNA): TGTGCCAGCAGATGGACAGGGAATGAAAAACTGTTTTTT. Amino acid sequence: CASRWTGNEKLFF.

This chain joins TRBV6-1 and TRBJ2-5, with 9 bases identical to TRBD1. The end of the DNA fits TRBJ2-7 better, so the J call may be wrong. Germline V gene lookup returns CDR1 MNHNS and CDR2 SASEGT. This CDR3 comprises 15 residues. The CDR3: CASNPTRDRVGEQYF. The CDR3, as DNA: TGTGCCAGCAACCCAACCCGGGACAGGGTCGGCGAGCAGTACTTC.

This clone was picked up a small number of times. The chain is built from TRBV9 and TRBJ2-3; D uncertain. This CDR3 spans 14 amino acids. V was clipped by 3 bases and J by 4 bases, with 12 bases between them. Germline V gene data show CDR1 as SGDLS and CDR2 as YYNGEE. The CDR3, as DNA: TGTGCCAGCAGCGCGACGGGTGACCCAGATACGCAGTATTTT. Translated, it gives CASSATGDPDTQYF.

This chain joins TRBV30 and TRBJ1-1; D is ambiguous. The CDR3 spans 13 residues. V gave up 4 bases and J gave up 3 bases, with 12 bases separating them. CDR1 GTSNPN and CDR2 SVGIG come from the germline V gene (reference sequence). The CDR3: CAWTGRWDTEAFF. DNA for the CDR3: TGTGCCTGGACAGGAAGGTGGGACACTGAAGCTTTCTTT.

The sample holds a few counts of this clone. The chain recombines TRBV6-5 with TRBJ1-6; D is undetermined. The ends were cut back, 5 bases at V and 3 bases at J, with 8 bases in the middle. The CDR3 is 14 amino acids. Germline V CDR1 and CDR2: MNHEY, SVGAGI. The CDR3 bases are TGTGCCAGCAGTGCGGTTAGCTATAATTCACCCCTCCACTTT. Its translation is CASSAVSYNSPLHF.

The genes are TRBV7-7 and TRBJ1-4, with a tentative D call TRBD1 (5 bases). Trimming cost V 5 bases and J 4 bases, with 11 bases left between them. Germline-derived CDR1 and CDR2 are SSHAT and FNYEAQ (reference sequence). The CDR3 loop spans 14 amino acids. For the CDR3, the DNA is TGTGCCAGCAGCCCCGCAGGGATTAATGAAAAACTGTTTTTT. It encodes CASSPAGINEKLFF.

This clone was observed a handful of times. The chain combines TRBV30 with TRBJ2-7, with D maybe TRBD2 (5 bases). From germline, CDR1 is GTSNPN and CDR2 SVGIG (reference sequence). The V gene lost 4 bases and the J gene lost 5 bases, with 12 bases spanning the gap. The CDR3 has 12 amino acids. CDR3 amino acids: CAWTRGFDEQYF. The CDR3, as DNA: TGTGCCTGGACCCGGGGTTTCGACGAGCAGTACTTC.